This T cell receptor beta chain was sequenced during a study of OX40 agonist ivuxolimab in advanced cancers. Study outcomes and limitations: The antigens recognized by the expanded peripheral T cells, that is their antigen specificity, were not determined.

TCRdb's copy holds only in-frame clones and misses some; the assay was immunoSEQ multiplex PCR. The sample lists 75,000 to 100,000 clones, over 90% occurring once. Germline CDR1 is MDHEN and CDR2 is SYDVKM. CDR3 length: 14 amino acids. The V gene lost 9 bases and the J gene lost 5 bases, with 19 bases spanning the gap. A word on this clone: The antigen is unknown.

The rearrangement links TRBV28 to TRBJ1-2, with D perhaps TRBD1 (6 bases). This clonotype was obtained from an adult with an advanced solid tumor such as melanoma, head and neck, liver or kidney cancer. Specimen: CD4+ or CD8+ T cells sorted from blood, collected in a trial of the OX40 agonist ivuxolimab. For the CDR3, the DNA is TGTGCCAGTGGAGGCTCGGGGGCATGGTATGGCTACACCTTC. This translates into CASGGSGAWYGYTF.